One and the same sample provided the 25 T cell receptor beta chains below, sequenced in a study of control samples from healthy donors and cancer patients. Assay: immunoSEQ multiplex PCR; the TCRdb copy retains only in-frame clones and omits some. The sample holds about 410,000 clones, around 90% seen once. Sequencing input: PBMCs. The origin of the receptors is a man between 40 and 49 years old with head and neck cancer.

V gene TRBV27 combines with J gene TRBJ2-7; 8 nucleotides line up with TRBD1. The V and J ends lost 6 bases and 3 bases, in that order; junction bases with no gene match: 10. From germline, CDR1 is MNHEY and CDR2 SMNVEV (reference sequence). The CDR3 runs 15 residues. CDR3 in DNA: TGTGCCAGCAGACCCCTGCCGGGACAGGACTACGAGCAGTACTTC. Amino acid sequence: CASRPLPGQDYEQYF.

This chain joins TRBV6-5 and TRBJ1-2; weak D call: TRBD1 (6 bases). Trimming took 5 bases from V and 5 from J, leaving 18 bases between them. CDR1 is MNHEY and CDR2 is SVGAGI in the germline V gene. The CDR3 totals 15 residues. CDR3: CASSSGGGGLYGYTF. The CDR3 nucleotides are TGTGCCAGCAGTAGCGGGGGAGGGGGACTTTATGGCTACACCTTC.

The V call is TRBV10-2, the J call TRBJ2-3; D possibly corresponds to TRBD1 (5 bases). With 6 bases removed from V and 2 bases from J, the gap between germline ends came to 18 bases. The germline V gene has CDR1 WSHSY and CDR2 SAAADI. CDR3 length: 16 amino acids. The DNA of the CDR3 is TGCGCCAGCAGAGAACATGGAAGGGGAAACACAGATACGCAGTATTTT. Translating it yields CASREHGRGNTDTQYF.

The chain is built from TRBV5-1 and TRBJ2-2; a weak D match, TRBD1 (6 bases). Germline V lookup: CDR1 SGHRS, CDR2 YFSETQ. The CDR3 is 13 amino acids. Trimming stripped 7 bases from V and 5 bases from J, with 12 bases between. This chain's CDR3 is CASLLTGTGELFF. The CDR3 DNA follows: TGCGCCAGCCTCCTCACAGGGACCGGGGAGCTGTTTTTT.

This chain connects TRBV6-5 to TRBJ2-3, with 9 nucleotides matching TRBD2. CDR3 size: 15 residues. J lost 5 bases, V lost 2 bases, and 5 bases had no gene match. Germline V gene data show CDR1 as MNHEY and CDR2 as SVGAGI. The CDR3 spells CASSYEAGGVDTQYF. The DNA for the CDR3 is TGTGCCAGCAGTTACGAGGCGGGGGGGGTAGATACGCAGTATTTT.

The V call is TRBV7-3, the J call TRBJ2-5; 9 bases line up with TRBD1. Per germline, CDR1 SGHTA and CDR2 FQGTGA. V lost 5 bases and J lost 5; bases outside the gene matches: 3. The CDR3 extends over 13 amino acids. CDR3 nucleotide sequence: TGTGCCAGCAGCGTCGACAGGGGGGAGACCCAGTACTTC. It codes for CASSVDRGETQYF.

This sequence joins TRBV20-1 and TRBJ2-7, with TRBD1 matching 7 bases. CDR1 is DFQATT and CDR2 is SNEGSKA in the germline V gene (reference sequence). V shed 6 bases, J shed 4 bases, and the junction held 6 bases outside the gene matches. This CDR3 spans 12 amino acids. CDR3 sequence reads: CSASGQAYEQYF. The CDR3 DNA reads TGCAGTGCAAGTGGACAGGCGTACGAGCAGTACTTC.

This clone turned up a few times. The chain is built from TRBV24-1 and TRBJ1-1; D gene ambiguous. Germline-derived CDR1 and CDR2 are KGHDR and SFDVKD. V dropped 4 bases and J dropped 4 bases, with 15 bases sitting between them. The CDR3 contains 15 residues. The CDR3 DNA follows: TGTGCCACCAGTGACACTCGGCGGGGTGGCACTGAAGCTTTCTTT. Protein: CATSDTRRGGTEAFF.

The chain recombines TRBV7-2 with TRBJ2-5; D possibly uses TRBD1 or TRBD2 (5 bases each). Germline lookup yields CDR1 SGHTA and CDR2 FQGNSA. The V end lost 4 bases, the J end lost 1 base, and 10 bases lay between the germline ends. The CDR3 spans 14 residues. This CDR3 is CASSYAGTQETQYF. DNA of the CDR3: TGTGCCAGCAGCTATGCCGGGACCCAAGAGACCCAGTACTTC.

This chain links TRBV27 with TRBJ1-5; TRBD1 matches at 10 bases. The CDR3 totals 21 residues. Germline CDR1 reads MNHEY; CDR2 reads SMNVEV (reference sequence). J gave up 0 bases and V 3 bases, and 17 bases lay outside the gene matches. In DNA form, the CDR3 reads TGTGCCAGCAGTTTTTCCGCACCGGGACAGGGGTTTTATTATAGCAATCAGCCCCAGCATTTT. It specifies CASSFSAPGQGFYYSNQPQHF.

The chain employs TRBV18 and TRBJ2-7, with TRBD2 identical over 7 bases. The CDR3 totals 14 residues. The J segment lost 0 bases and the V segment lost 3 bases, leaving 2 bases of the junction unmatched. Germline V gene data show CDR1 as KGHSH and CDR2 as LQKENI. The CDR3 spells CASSPTSLSYEQYF. In DNA, the CDR3 is TGTGCCAGCTCACCGACTAGCCTCTCCTACGAGCAGTACTTC.

The genes are TRBV7-8 and TRBJ2-1; 8 nucleotides match TRBD2. Germline trimming cut 4 bases from V and 9 bases from J; bases unmatched to any gene: 5. The CDR3 runs 13 residues. From germline, CDR1 is SGHVS and CDR2 FQNEAQ. The CDR3 sequence: CASSWTSNSEQFF. CDR3 DNA: TGTGCCAGCAGCTGGACTAGCAACAGTGAGCAGTTCTTC.

As to this clone: Other DNA sequences in the sample encode the same CDR3. The CDR3 DNA is TGTGCCAGCAGTTACGCTGACTCGTTCTACGAGCAGTACTTC. Its protein product is CASSYADSFYEQYF. The chain couples TRBV6-5 to TRBJ2-7; D remains ambiguous. V lost 2 bases and J lost 3, with 11 bases in between. The CDR3 is 14 amino acids. The V gene's germline CDR1 is MNHEY and CDR2 SVGAGI.

For this clone: Because the CDR3's place on the DNA is in doubt, the DNA is left out and the CDR3 is given as listed by TCRdb. The J gene is TRBJ2-5, the V gene TRBV6-5. From its first to its last residue, the CDR3 has 15 amino acids. The germline gives CDR1 MNHEY, CDR2 SVGAGI. The CDR3 loop reads CASSSSSPYQETQYF.

V is TRBV6-6 and J is TRBJ2-5; D could derive from TRBD1 or TRBD2 (5 bases each). Per the germline V gene, CDR1 is MNHNY and CDR2 is SVGAGI (reference sequence). This CDR3 spans 15 amino acids. V gave up 4 bases and J gave up 2 bases, with 14 bases separating them. The CDR3 spells CASSFRGPGQETQYF. DNA for the CDR3: TGTGCCAGCAGTTTTCGAGGGCCAGGGCAAGAGACCCAGTACTTC.

V gene TRBV24-1 combines with J gene TRBJ2-1; tentatively, D is TRBD1 or TRBD2 (5 bases each). Trimming took off 2 bases at V and 9 bases at J, with 13 bases between the two ends. This CDR3 comprises 14 residues. Per the germline V gene, CDR1 is KGHDR and CDR2 is SFDVKD. Written as DNA, the CDR3 is TGTGCCACCAGTGATTATTCGGGGACGGGTGAGCAGTTCTTC. Amino acid sequence: CATSDYSGTGEQFF.

The chain is built from TRBV5-1 and TRBJ1-4, with TRBD1 as a possible D gene (6 bases). With 3 bases removed from V and 4 bases from J, the gap between germline ends came to 16 bases. This CDR3 is built from 16 residues. Per germline, CDR1 SGHRS and CDR2 YFSETQ. CDR3 DNA sequence: TGCGCCAGCAGCTCCAGGACAGCCCAGGTTAATGAAAAACTGTTTTTT. Amino acids: CASSSRTAQVNEKLFF.

The chain combines TRBV19 with TRBJ2-2, with TRBD2 identical over 8 bases. The J segment lost 6 bases and the V segment lost 10 bases, leaving 4 bases of the junction unmatched. Germline CDR1 LNHDA, CDR2 SQIVND (reference sequence). The length of the CDR3 is 12 residues. The CDR3 DNA sequence: TGTGCCACCCCGGGGGGGGCCGGGGAGCTGTTTTTT. It specifies CATPGGAGELFF. Looking up the rest from reference TRBV19 and TRBJ2-2 gives the full variable domain: DGGITQSPKYLFRKEGQNVTLSCEQNLNHDAMYWYRQDPGQGLRLIYYSQIVNDFQKGDIAEGYSVSREKKESFPLTVTSAQKNPTAFYLCATPGGAGELFFGEGSRLTVL.

This chain uses TRBV11-1 with TRBJ1-5; D is unresolved. V lost 10 bases to trimming and J lost 9 bases, with 13 bases between them. The CDR3 is 11 amino acids. From germline, CDR1 is SGHAT and CDR2 FQDESV (reference sequence). The DNA for the CDR3 is TGTGCCAACGTCGTCCTAGGGCCCCAGCATTTT. Translated: CANVVLGPQHF.

This rearrangement joins TRBV30 to TRBJ2-3; perhaps TRBD2 as D (6 bases). Trimming removed 0 bases from V and 0 bases from J, with 16 bases in between. CDR1 is GTSNPN and CDR2 is SVGIG in the germline V gene (reference sequence). The CDR3 spans 17 residues. CDR3: CAWSVHVIAESTDTQYF. CDR3 sequence (DNA): TGTGCCTGGAGTGTACATGTGATAGCGGAGAGCACAGATACGCAGTATTTT.

The V and J genes are TRBV10-1 and TRBJ1-1; D remains ambiguous. The CDR3 runs 13 residues. CDR1 and CDR2 (germline): WNHNN, SYGVQD (reference sequence). V lost 6 bases and J lost 0, with 8 bases in between. The CDR3 region is CASRQTMNTEAFF. The CDR3 DNA reads TGCGCCAGCAGACAGACAATGAACACTGAAGCTTTCTTT.

This clone was seen just once. The genes are TRBV28 and TRBJ1-1; D is undetermined. The V and J ends lost 7 bases and 10 bases respectively, with 19 bases between them. The CDR3 is 13 residues long. Germline lookup yields CDR1 MDHEN and CDR2 SYDVKM. CDR3 sequence (DNA): TGTGCCAGCAATCTCCCCCCGGCCCCTCGAGCTTTCTTT. It codes for CASNLPPAPRAFF.

This clone showed up just a few times. The DNA of the CDR3 is TGTGCCAGCAGTGACAGTGGTAGCGGGGGGGCAGATACGCAGTATTTT. This sequence encodes CASSDSGSGGADTQYF. The genes are TRBV6-4 and TRBJ2-3, with 11 bases matching TRBD2. CDR3 size: 16 residues. The V gene's germline CDR1 is MRHNA and CDR2 SNTAGT. The J segment lost 4 bases and the V segment lost 2 bases, leaving 5 bases of the junction unmatched.

This chain uses TRBV28 with TRBJ1-2; D gene ambiguous. The CDR3 is 14 amino acids. Germline CDR1 MDHEN, CDR2 SYDVKM. V was clipped by 2 bases and J by 2 bases, with 9 bases between them. Here the CDR3 reads CASSLRALNYGYTF. In nucleotides, the CDR3 is TGTGCCAGCAGTTTAAGGGCTCTGAACTATGGCTACACCTTC.

This chain uses TRBV19 with TRBJ1-1, with D maybe TRBD1 (5 bases). Germline lookup yields CDR1 LNHDA and CDR2 SQIVND (reference sequence). The V end lost 5 bases, the J end lost 5 bases, and 15 bases lay between the germline ends. The CDR3 spans 14 residues. For the CDR3, the DNA is TGTGCCAGTAGTTCCTTGTCGGGGGGAACTGAAGCTTTCTTT. It is translated as CASSSLSGGTEAFF.